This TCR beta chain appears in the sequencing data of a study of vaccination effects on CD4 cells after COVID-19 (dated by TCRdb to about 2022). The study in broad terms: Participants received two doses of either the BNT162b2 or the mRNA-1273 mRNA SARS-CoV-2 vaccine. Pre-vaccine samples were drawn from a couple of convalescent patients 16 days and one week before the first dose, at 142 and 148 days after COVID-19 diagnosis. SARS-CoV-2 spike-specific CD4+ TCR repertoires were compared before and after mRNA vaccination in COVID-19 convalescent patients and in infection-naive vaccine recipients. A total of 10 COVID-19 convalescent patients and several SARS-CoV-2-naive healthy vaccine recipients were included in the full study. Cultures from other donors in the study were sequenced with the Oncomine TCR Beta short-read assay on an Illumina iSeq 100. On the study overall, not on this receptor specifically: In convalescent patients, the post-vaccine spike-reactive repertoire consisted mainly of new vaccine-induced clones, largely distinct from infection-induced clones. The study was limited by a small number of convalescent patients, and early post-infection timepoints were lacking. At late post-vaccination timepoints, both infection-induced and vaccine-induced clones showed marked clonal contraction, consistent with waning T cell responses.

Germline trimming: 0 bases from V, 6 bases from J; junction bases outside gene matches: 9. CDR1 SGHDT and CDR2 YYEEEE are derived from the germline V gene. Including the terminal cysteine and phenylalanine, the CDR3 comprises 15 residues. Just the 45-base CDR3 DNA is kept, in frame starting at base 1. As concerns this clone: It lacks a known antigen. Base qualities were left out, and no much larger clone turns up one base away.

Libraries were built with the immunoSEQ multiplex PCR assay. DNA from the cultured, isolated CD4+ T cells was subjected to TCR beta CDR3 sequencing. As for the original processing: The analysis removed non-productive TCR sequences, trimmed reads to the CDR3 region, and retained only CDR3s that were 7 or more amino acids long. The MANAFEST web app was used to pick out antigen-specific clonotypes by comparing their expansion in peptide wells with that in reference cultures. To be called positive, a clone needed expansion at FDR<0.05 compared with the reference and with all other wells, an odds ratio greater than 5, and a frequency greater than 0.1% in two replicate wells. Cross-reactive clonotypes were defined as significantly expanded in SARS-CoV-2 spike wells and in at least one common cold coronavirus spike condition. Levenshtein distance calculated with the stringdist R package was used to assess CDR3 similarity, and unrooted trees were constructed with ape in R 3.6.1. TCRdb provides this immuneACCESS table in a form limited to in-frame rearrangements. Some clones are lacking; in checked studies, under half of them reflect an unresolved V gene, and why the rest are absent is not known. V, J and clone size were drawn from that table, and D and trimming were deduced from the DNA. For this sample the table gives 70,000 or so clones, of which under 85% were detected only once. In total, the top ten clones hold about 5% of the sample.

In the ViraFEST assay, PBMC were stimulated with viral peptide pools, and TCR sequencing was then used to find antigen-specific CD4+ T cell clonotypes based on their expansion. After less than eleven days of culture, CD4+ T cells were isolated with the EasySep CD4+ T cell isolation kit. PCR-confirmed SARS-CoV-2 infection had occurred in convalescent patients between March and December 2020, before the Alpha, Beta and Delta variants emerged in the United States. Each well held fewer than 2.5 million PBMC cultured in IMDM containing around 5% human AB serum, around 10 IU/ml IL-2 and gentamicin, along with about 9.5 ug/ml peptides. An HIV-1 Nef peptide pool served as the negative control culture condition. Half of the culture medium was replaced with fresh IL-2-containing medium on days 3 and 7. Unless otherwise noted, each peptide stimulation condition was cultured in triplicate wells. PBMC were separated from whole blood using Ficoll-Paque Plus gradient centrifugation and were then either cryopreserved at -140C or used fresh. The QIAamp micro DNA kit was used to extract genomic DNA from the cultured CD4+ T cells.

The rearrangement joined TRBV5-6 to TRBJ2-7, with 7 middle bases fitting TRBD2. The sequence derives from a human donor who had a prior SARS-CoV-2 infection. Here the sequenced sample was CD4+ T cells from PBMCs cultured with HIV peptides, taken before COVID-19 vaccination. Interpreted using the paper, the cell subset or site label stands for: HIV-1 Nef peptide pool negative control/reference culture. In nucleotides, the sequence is TGTGCCAGCAGCTTGGCTAGCGGAGAAAGTCCCGAGCAGTACTTC. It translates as CASSLASGESPEQYF.